A single sample gave rise to the 20 T cell receptor beta chains below, sequenced in a study of CD8+CD57+ T cells in acquired aplastic anemia. Patients picked for sequencing had shown CD8+CD57+ cell expansion detected by flow cytometry. The use of genomic DNA as template underpinned the TCR beta VDJ and CDR3 profiling. TCRdb processed the reads anew with MiXCR; each CDR3 protein has one entry. This sample has about 200,000 distinct CDR3 sequences, with 60% to 80% found just once. Sequencing was performed on sorted CD4+, CD8+, or CD8+CD57+ T cells (not recorded which) from PBMCs. The receptors originated from a human donor with aplastic anemia.

The chain couples TRBV19 to TRBJ2-6, with D unclear. This CDR3 comprises 14 residues. Germline-derived CDR1 and CDR2 are LNHDA and SQIVND (reference sequence). The V and J ends lost 7 bases and 4 bases respectively, with 11 bases between them. CDR3 loop: CASIADAGANVLTF. The CDR3 coding sequence is TGTGCCAGTATCGCGGATGCCGGGGCCAACGTCCTGACTTTC. The full variable domain, its missing parts supplied by reference TRBV19 and TRBJ2-6, is DGGITQSPKYLFRKEGQNVTLSCEQNLNHDAMYWYRQDPGQGLRLIYYSQIVNDFQKGDIAEGYSVSREKKESFPLTVTSAQKNPTAFYLCASIADAGANVLTFGAGSRLTVL.

At least ten counts were recorded for this clonotype. The rearrangement uses TRBV12-3 or TRBV12-4 and TRBJ2-1, with D unresolved. With 5 bases removed from V and 6 bases from J, the gap between germline ends came to 5 bases. The CDR3 contains 11 residues. The CDR3: CASSPGNEQFF. The CDR3 DNA follows: TGTGCCAGCAGTCCGGGCAATGAGCAGTTCTTC.

The chain couples TRBV6-2 or TRBV6-3 to TRBJ1-4; perhaps TRBD1 as D (5 bases). This CDR3 spans 12 amino acids. Deletions cut 6 bases from V and 11 bases from J, with 13 bases between. CDR1 and CDR2 (germline): MNHEY, SVGEGT. The CDR3 sequence is CASRFADSKLFF. For the CDR3, the DNA is TGTGCCAGCAGATTTGCAGACAGTAAACTGTTTTTT.

The rearrangement links TRBV15 to TRBJ1-4, with 10 bases that match TRBD1. CDR3 length equals 16 residues. With V trimmed by 1 base and J by 6 bases, 5 bases remained unmatched. CDR1 LNHNV and CDR2 YYDKDF come from the germline V gene (reference sequence). CDR3 nucleotide sequence: TGTGCCACCAGCAGAGTCGGGGGGACAGGGGATGAAAAACTGTTTTTT. Translation: CATSRVGGTGDEKLFF.

The rearrangement links TRBV25-1 to TRBJ2-3; 10 nucleotides line up with TRBD1. Per the germline V gene, CDR1 is MGHDK and CDR2 is SYGVNS. The ends lost 5 bases at V and 2 bases at J; junction bases unmatched: 16. This CDR3 comprises 19 residues. Written as DNA, the CDR3 is TGTGCCAGCAGTTCTCTCGCCGGGGACAGGGGCGAAATCACAGATACGCAGTATTTT. Amino acid sequence: CASSSLAGDRGEITDTQYF.

The rearrangement links TRBV7-3 to TRBJ2-1; 7 nucleotides agree with TRBD2. The CDR3 length is 15 residues. With V trimmed by 3 bases and J by 5 bases, 7 bases remained unmatched. Germline CDR1 and CDR2: SGHTA and FQGTGA. The CDR3 bases are TGTGCCAGCAGCTTGGCGAGCGGGACTCACAATGAGCAGTTCTTC. Encoded protein: CASSLASGTHNEQFF.

The rearrangement links TRBV12-3 or TRBV12-4 to TRBJ2-5; a possible D gene is TRBD2 (5 bases). CDR3 size: 13 residues. V was clipped by 6 bases and J by 3 bases, with 11 bases between them. The CDR3 bases are TGTGCCAGCAGCCGCGGGCGGAAAGAGACCCAGTACTTC. It encodes CASSRGRKETQYF.

The CDR3 bases are TGTGCCAGCAGCCCTGGACAGGGGAGCACTGAAGCTTTCTTT. Its translation: CASSPGQGSTEAFF. V is TRBV7-6 and J is TRBJ1-1; 9 nucleotides line up with TRBD1. The J segment lost 4 bases and the V segment lost 5 bases, leaving 5 bases of the junction unmatched. The CDR3 extends over 14 amino acids. The germline gives CDR1 SGHVS, CDR2 FNYEAQ.

This clonotype was recorded a few times. The chain joins TRBV4-1 to TRBJ2-1, with no clear D. V lost 0 bases, J lost 9 bases, and 12 bases lay in between. This CDR3 comprises 14 residues. CDR1 and CDR2 from the germline V gene are MGHRA and YSYEKL. The CDR3: CASSQDLLGTEQFF. CDR3 DNA sequence: TGCGCCAGCAGCCAAGATCTCTTGGGAACTGAGCAGTTCTTC.

V usage is TRBV2 and J usage is TRBJ2-5; possibly TRBD1 or TRBD2 for D (6 bases each). Trimming took off 8 bases at V and 4 bases at J, with 20 bases between the two ends. CDR3 length equals 15 residues. Germline V lookup: CDR1 SNHLY, CDR2 FYNNEI. The CDR3 loop is CASQQGGVAGETQYF. The CDR3 DNA reads as TGTGCCAGCCAACAGGGCGGGGTGGCGGGAGAGACCCAGTACTTC.

The rearrangement links TRBV7-2 to TRBJ2-5, with D unresolved. Germline values: CDR1 SGHTA, CDR2 FQGNSA. The CDR3 length is 14 residues. Trimming took off 5 bases at V and 7 bases at J, with 17 bases between the two ends. DNA for the CDR3: TGTGCCAGCAGCGCTGACCTCCTCGTGGGGACCCAGTACTTC. Amino acid sequence: CASSADLLVGTQYF.

The chain uses TRBV20-1 and TRBJ2-1, with a possible D match to TRBD2 (6 bases). This CDR3 is built from 14 residues. Trimming took 5 bases from V and 0 from J, leaving 11 bases between them. Per the germline V gene, CDR1 is DFQATT and CDR2 is SNEGSKA (reference sequence). The CDR3 loop reads CSAYGGSSYNEQFF. The CDR3 DNA sequence: TGCAGTGCTTACGGAGGGAGCTCCTACAATGAGCAGTTCTTC.

The chain recombines TRBV7-9 with TRBJ2-1; D uncertain. CDR1 and CDR2 from the germline V gene are SEHNR and FQNEAQ (reference sequence). CDR3 length: 15 amino acids. Between the trimmed V and J ends, which lost 4 bases and 0 bases, there was a span of 10 bases. This CDR3 reads CASSSYLSSYNEQFF. The CDR3 region has the DNA TGTGCCAGCAGCTCCTACCTGAGCTCCTACAATGAGCAGTTCTTC.

J is TRBJ2-1 and V is TRBV5-1; D may be TRBD1 (7 bases). V shed 3 bases and J shed 6 bases, with 16 bases lying between them. The CDR3 sequence is 15 residues long. The germline V gene has CDR1 SGHRS and CDR2 YFSETQ. CDR3 amino acids: CASSSSPQGGNEQFF. DNA for the CDR3: TGCGCCAGCAGCTCCTCCCCCCAGGGGGGCAATGAGCAGTTCTTC.

This sequence joins TRBV7-8 and TRBJ1-3; TRBD1 agrees at 10 bases. The CDR3 is 15 residues long. The germline gives CDR1 SGHVS, CDR2 FQNEAQ. Unmatched junction bases numbered 7, after V lost 1 base and J lost 10 bases. Here the CDR3 reads CASSLEVGQGKTIYF. CDR3 in DNA: TGTGCCAGCAGCTTAGAAGTGGGACAGGGGAAGACCATATATTTT.

This clonotype was detected only once. The rearrangement uses TRBV7-8 and TRBJ2-1; 7 bases line up with TRBD2. Unmatched junction bases numbered 14, after V lost 7 bases and J lost 8 bases. There are 15 residues in the CDR3. Per the germline V gene, CDR1 is SGHVS and CDR2 is FQNEAQ. This CDR3 is CASKGLGGSTDEQFF. DNA for the CDR3: TGTGCCAGCAAGGGGTTGGGCGGGAGCACAGATGAGCAGTTCTTC.

V gene TRBV7-9 combines with J gene TRBJ1-6, with a weak D call TRBD1 (6 bases). Trimming shortened V by 0 bases and J by 4 bases, and 10 bases separated the two germline ends. Germline assignment: CDR1 SEHNR and CDR2 FQNEAQ (reference sequence). This CDR3 is built from 16 residues. The CDR3 here is CASSLAGQGYNSPLHF. Here the CDR3 DNA reads TGTGCCAGCAGCTTAGCGGGTCAGGGGTATAATTCACCCCTCCACTTT. Based on the CDR3 plus reference TRBV7-9 and TRBJ1-6, the full variable domain is DTGVSQNPRHKITKRGQNVTFRCDPISEHNRLYWYRQTLGQGPEFLTYFQNEAQLEKSRLLSDRFSAERPKGSFSTLEIQRTEQGDSAMYLCASSLAGQGYNSPLHFGNGTRLTVT.

Comments on this clonotype: This may arise from a read error, as a much more abundant clone is one base away. This chain uses TRBV12-3 or TRBV12-4 with TRBJ2-6, with D perhaps TRBD1 (5 bases). CDR3 length: 14 residues. V dropped 6 bases and J dropped 0 bases, with 6 bases sitting between them. For the CDR3, the DNA is TGTGCCAGCAGAGACAGCTCTGGGGCCAACGTCCTGACTTTC. Encoded protein: CASRDSSGANVLTF.

CDR3 sequence reads: CSVQGLNQPQHF. The DNA for the CDR3 is TGCAGCGTGCAGGGACTCAATCAGCCCCAGCATTTT. The chain joins TRBV29-1 to TRBJ1-5; D possibly corresponds to TRBD1 (5 bases). This CDR3 contains 12 residues. Deletions cut 6 bases from V and 3 bases from J, with 9 bases between. Germline V gene lookup returns CDR1 SQVTM and CDR2 ANQGSEA.

The V and J genes are TRBV25-1 and TRBJ1-2; maybe TRBD1 (5 bases). V dropped 5 bases and J dropped 1 base, with 14 bases sitting between them. This CDR3 spans 15 amino acids. Germline CDR1 is MGHDK and CDR2 is SYGVNS. CDR3 sequence reads: CASSHPQTDNYGYTF. The CDR3 DNA follows: TGTGCCAGCAGTCATCCTCAGACAGATAACTATGGCTACACCTTC.